This T cell receptor (beta chain) was identified in a study of blood T cell repertoires in COVID-19. Study overall: Samples representing acute and convalescent COVID-19 were sourced from the United States, Italy and Spain. From T cells, B-cell-depleted T cells, or PBMCs came the material, which was cDNA or gDNA.

Germline V gene data show CDR1 as WNHNN and CDR2 as SYGVQD (reference sequence). Trimming cost V 4 bases and J 8 bases; bases outside gene matches: 11. The CDR3 totals 16 residues. Per the authors' pipeline: Using reference gene primer amplification, nucleated cell counts were estimated. The protocol was immunoSEQ multiplex PCR, while the TCRdb copy is restricted to in-frame clones and leaves out a portion. V, J and clone size are taken as reported in that table, and D and trimming were inferred from the DNA itself. Seen here are 90,000 or so clones, about 90% observed once, and the top ten hold about 1.7%.

The chain couples TRBV10-1 to TRBJ2-7; 13 bases match TRBD2. The sequencing input was peripheral blood. The receptor's source is a human donor with active COVID-19. The donor label of this sample is uncertain. The CDR3 DNA reads as TGCGCCAGCAGTGCCGGGACTAGCGGGACGGGGGAAAAGCAGTACTTC. Amino acids: CASSAGTSGTGEKQYF.